This TCR beta chain was found in a study of PD-1 blockade in classical Hodgkin lymphoma. Sequencing used immunoSEQ multiplex PCR; TCRdb keeps in-frame clones, though not all of them. The data contain under 30,000 clones, roughly 82% of them singletons. The study's findings and limits: Possibly reflecting disease activity or prior therapy, repertoire differences have causes that remain undefined. For complete responders, baseline diversity was comparable to that of newly diagnosed patients. By C4D1, diversity of CD4+ TCRs had risen significantly, whereas that of CD8+ TCRs had not. Compared with healthy donors, newly diagnosed patients reportedly showed lower baseline TCR diversity.

Every patient was affected by relapse after autologous stem cell transplantation, while exposure to brentuximab vedotin was not uniform. V gave up 1 base and J gave up 7 bases, with 11 bases separating them. Germline CDR1 SGDLS, CDR2 YYNGEE. This CDR3 contains 13 residues. As for this clone: Its antigen is still unknown.

The TCR originated in a human donor with classical Hodgkin lymphoma. The chain carries TRBV9 and TRBJ1-2; D perhaps matches TRBD1 (5 bases). Sequences were derived from peripheral blood mononuclear cells (PBMCs), sampled before the second cycle of nivolumab. DNA for the CDR3: TGTGCCAGCAGCGTACCAGGGCAGGGTGGCTACACCTTC. It specifies CASSVPGQGGYTF.